The entry below describes one T cell receptor beta chain. The data belong to a study of brain T cells in children with intractable seizures. Germline V gives CDR1 PRHDT, CDR2 FYEKMQ (reference sequence). CDR3 length: 14 amino acids. V lost 8 bases and J lost 2, with 13 bases in between. The data were produced by immunoSEQ multiplex PCR, yet TCRdb's version contains in-frame clones alone and is incomplete. The sample comprises about 8,000 clones, roughly 75% of which are singletons, and more than 7.5% rests with the top ten. Only cases whose brain tissue showed the highest T cell transcript signatures were sequenced.

The sequencing used resected brain tissue, collected at surgery. The rearrangement uses TRBV13 and TRBJ1-5, with D perhaps TRBD1 (5 bases). This sequence was found in a boy in the first two years of life with tuberous sclerosis and intractable seizures. The CDR3 DNA sequence: TGTGCCAGCGCACTGGGGACGGGCAATCAGCCCCAGCATTTT. This sequence encodes CASALGTGNQPQHF.